These 27 T cell receptor beta chains were sequenced from one sample in a study of molecular identifiers for immune sequencing clone quantification. MiXCR, run by TCRdb on the PCR reads, gives a single entry per CDR3 protein. The sample includes about 510,000 distinct CDR3 sequences, around 23% of them seen just once. Sequencing was done on a sample of naive CD8+ T cells from blood, with Jurkat cell RNA spiked in. Subset here: FACS-sorted CD8+CD4-CCR7+CD45RA+ naive T cells. The receptors here all came from a human donor in good health. Some libraries in this study had Jurkat cell RNA spiked in.

The CDR3 DNA follows: TGTGCCAGCAGTTCTTTGGGGACGTTGAACACTGAAGCTTTCTTT. The encoded protein is CASSSLGTLNTEAFF. The rearrangement links TRBV12-3 or TRBV12-4 to TRBJ1-1, with D possibly matching TRBD1 (5 bases). The V gene lost 4 bases and the J gene lost 0 bases, with 12 bases spanning the gap. This CDR3 has 15 amino acids.

This clonotype turned up a few times. This chain uses TRBV7-2 with TRBJ2-7; unclear D gene. V was shortened by 5 bases and J by 0 bases, with 17 bases between the two germline ends. The CDR3 runs to 16 residues. Germline CDR1 and CDR2: SGHTA and FQGNSA. The CDR3 protein is CASSPLVGQSSYEQYF. As DNA, the CDR3 is TGTGCCAGCAGCCCTCTAGTTGGCCAGAGCTCCTACGAGCAGTACTTC.

This clonotype was detected ten times or more. The V and J genes are TRBV9 and TRBJ1-3; D is perhaps TRBD1 (5 bases). The CDR3 totals 16 residues. In germline, CDR1 is SGDLS, CDR2 YYNGEE. Trimming removed 3 bases from V and 0 bases from J, with 13 bases in between. The chain's CDR3 is CASSAGTGRSGNTIYF. The CDR3 DNA reads TGTGCCAGCAGCGCGGGGACCGGACGCTCTGGAAACACCATATATTTT. Complete variable domain (other parts from reference TRBV9 and TRBJ1-3): DSGVTQTPKHLITATGQRVTLRCSPRSGDLSVYWYQQSLDQGLQFLIQYYNGEERAKGNILERFSAQQFPDLHSELNLSSLELGDSALYFCASSAGTGRSGNTIYFGEGSWLTVV.

This clonotype was seen repeatedly, ten times or more. The chain employs TRBV29-1 and TRBJ1-3, with D maybe TRBD1 (5 bases). The ends were cut back, 0 bases at V and 2 bases at J, with 11 bases in the middle. CDR3 size: 15 residues. Germline assignment: CDR1 SQVTM and CDR2 ANQGSEA. The CDR3 region is CSVEDITGPGNTIYF. The CDR3 DNA sequence: TGCAGCGTTGAAGATATTACAGGACCTGGAAACACCATATATTTT.

Notes on this clonotype: This may be a read error, as it is one base from a much larger clone. J is TRBJ2-5 and V is TRBV29-1; D gene ambiguous. This CDR3 spans 12 amino acids. Germline assignment: CDR1 SQVTM and CDR2 ANQGSEA. The ends were cut back, 4 bases at V and 1 base at J, with 7 bases in the middle. CDR3 residues: CSVAGSQETQYF. CDR3 nucleotide sequence: TGCAGCGTTGCGGGCAGCCAAGAGACCCAGTACTTC.

This clonotype was counted many times. The chain recombines TRBV4-3 with TRBJ2-3, with TRBD1 matching 8 bases. This CDR3 has 17 residues. The germline gives CDR1 LGHNA, CDR2 YSLEER. V lost 0 bases to trimming and J lost 3 bases; unmatched junction nucleotides: 8. The CDR3 DNA follows: TGCGCCAGCAGCCAAGATGGCCCAGGGGGCGAGACAGATACGCAGTATTTT. It translates to CASSQDGPGGETDTQYF.

This clonotype was found many times. The V call is TRBV30, the J call TRBJ2-7, with TRBD2 identical over 8 bases. The CDR3 is 12 residues long. Germline V lookup: CDR1 GTSNPN, CDR2 SVGIG (reference sequence). V lost 5 bases and J lost 5; bases outside the gene matches: 5. CDR3 sequence (DNA): TGTGCCTGGGGGACTAGTGCGAACGAGCAGTACTTC. This codes for CAWGTSANEQYF.

This chain links TRBV7-6 with TRBJ2-5; TRBD2 matches 14 bases. V lost 5 bases to trimming and J lost 6 bases; unmatched junction nucleotides: 8. CDR3 length equals 16 residues. Per the germline V gene, CDR1 is SGHVS and CDR2 is FNYEAQ. CDR3 coding DNA: TGTGCCAGCAGCCGCGGGACTAGCGGGGGCGTTAAGACCCAGTACTTC. Its protein is CASSRGTSGGVKTQYF.

The chain carries TRBV20-1 and TRBJ2-7, with TRBD2 identical over 13 bases. V shed 5 bases, J shed 2 bases, and the junction held 6 bases outside the gene matches. The CDR3 consists of 15 residues. Germline CDR1 DFQATT, CDR2 SNEGSKA (reference sequence). CDR3: CSACTSGRAAYEQYF. For the CDR3, the DNA is TGCAGTGCTTGTACTAGCGGGAGGGCCGCCTACGAGCAGTACTTC.

This clonotype was seen at least ten times. The V gene is TRBV28, the J gene TRBJ2-7; D unresolved. The ends were cut back, 7 bases at V and 3 bases at J, with 19 bases in the middle. The CDR3 length is 15 residues. CDR1 is MDHEN, CDR2 SYDVKM, per germline. This chain's CDR3 is CASNRGPPLFYEQYF. In DNA, the CDR3 is TGTGCCAGCAACCGAGGCCCGCCTTTATTCTACGAGCAGTACTTC.

This clonotype was recorded a few times. The J gene is TRBJ2-2, the V gene TRBV20-1; D ambiguous. The CDR3 length is 13 residues. V was cut by 3 bases and J by 7 bases, with 12 bases left in between. In germline, CDR1 is DFQATT, CDR2 SNEGSKA (reference sequence). CDR3 nucleotide sequence: TGCAGTGCTAGTGATGGATTCTTCGGGGAGCTGTTTTTT. Its protein is CSASDGFFGELFF.

In this sample, this clonotype turned up a few times. V usage is TRBV7-9 and J usage is TRBJ2-1; 7 nucleotides agree with TRBD2. The CDR3 totals 17 residues. Germline V gene lookup returns CDR1 SEHNR and CDR2 FQNEAQ (reference sequence). V shed 5 bases, J shed 0 bases, and the junction held 10 bases outside the gene matches. The CDR3 bases are TGTGCCAGCAGCCCCCTGGGCGGGAGAGTCTCCTACAATGAGCAGTTCTTC. It encodes CASSPLGGRVSYNEQFF.

Worth noting for this clonotype: This clone may be a read error of a much larger clone one base away. V is TRBV2 and J is TRBJ2-3; 10 bases are shared with TRBD2. This CDR3 comprises 18 residues. The V and J ends lost 4 bases and 0 bases, in that order; junction bases with no gene match: 10. CDR1 is SNHLY, CDR2 FYNNEI, per germline. CDR3 in amino acids: CASSAVPAGGPSTDTQYF. In nucleotides, the CDR3 is TGTGCCAGCAGTGCAGTCCCAGCGGGGGGGCCAAGCACAGATACGCAGTATTTT.

This clonotype was counted once. This sequence joins TRBV3-1 and TRBJ1-1, with 8 bases fitting TRBD1. CDR1 and CDR2 (germline): LGHDT, YNNKEL (reference sequence). This CDR3 spans 14 amino acids. Trimming took 8 bases from V and 2 from J; bases not matched to a gene: 7. CDR3 coding DNA: TGTGCCAGCGGCTACGGACAGGGAAACACTGAAGCTTTCTTT. Translated: CASGYGQGNTEAFF.

The chain couples TRBV19 to TRBJ1-6; D is unresolved. V shed 6 bases and J shed 7 bases, with 10 bases lying between them. CDR1 and CDR2 from the germline V gene are LNHDA and SQIVND (reference sequence). CDR3 length: 13 residues. The CDR3 DNA is TGTGCCAGTAGCCCGACGGGGAATTCACCCCTCCACTTT. Protein sequence: CASSPTGNSPLHF.

This clonotype was counted ten times or more. The genes are TRBV7-9 and TRBJ2-2; D is uncertain. V shed 8 bases and J shed 0 bases, with 16 bases lying between them. The CDR3 consists of 16 residues. Germline-derived CDR1 and CDR2 are SEHNR and FQNEAQ (reference sequence). The CDR3 spells CASGFSTAPNTGELFF. The CDR3 DNA reads as TGTGCCAGCGGATTCTCGACGGCCCCGAACACCGGGGAGCTGTTTTTT.

As for this clonotype: This could be a read error, since a much larger clone is one nucleotide away. The gene calls are TRBV4-1 and TRBJ1-3, with a tentative D call TRBD1 (6 bases). Germline loops: CDR1 MGHRA, CDR2 YSYEKL. Trimming stripped 1 base from V and 4 bases from J, with 14 bases between. The CDR3 has 16 amino acids. This CDR3 reads CASSQALGGSGNTIYF. CDR3 sequence (DNA): TGCGCCAGCAGCCAAGCTTTAGGGGGATCGGGAAACACCATATATTTT.

A few counts support this clonotype. Since a much larger clone is just one base distant, this may be a read error. The rearrangement uses TRBV7-9 and TRBJ1-5; D not resolved. Trimming stripped 4 bases from V and 9 bases from J, with 10 bases between. The CDR3 spans 12 residues. CDR1 and CDR2 (germline): SEHNR, FQNEAQ (reference sequence). CDR3 sequence: CASSSTGRPQHF. CDR3 coding DNA: TGTGCCAGCAGCTCCACTGGTCGGCCCCAGCATTTT.

V gene TRBV12-3 or TRBV12-4 combines with J gene TRBJ1-1; D not resolved. V was trimmed by 6 bases and J by 2 bases, leaving 10 bases between them. This CDR3 is 13 amino acids long. CDR3 in amino acids: CASRFTLNTEAFF. The CDR3 nucleotides read TGTGCCAGCAGGTTCACCCTTAACACTGAAGCTTTCTTT.

A few counts support this clonotype. The V and J genes are TRBV20-1 and TRBJ2-1; 8 positions agree with TRBD1. The J segment lost 3 bases and the V segment lost 3 bases, leaving 4 bases of the junction unmatched. This CDR3 is built from 14 residues. Germline CDR1 DFQATT, CDR2 SNEGSKA (reference sequence). DNA for the CDR3: TGCAGTGCTAGTTGGGACAGGAGCTACAATGAGCAGTTCTTC. It translates to CSASWDRSYNEQFF.

The table lists this clonotype with many counts. The genes are TRBV7-9 and TRBJ1-1; D gene uncertain. Per germline, CDR1 SEHNR and CDR2 FQNEAQ (reference sequence). This CDR3 is built from 12 residues. V lost 3 bases and J 6 bases, leaving 8 bases between the germline ends. CDR3 in amino acids: CASSFGEPEAFF. CDR3 nucleotide sequence: TGTGCCAGCAGCTTCGGGGAACCTGAAGCTTTCTTT.

The J gene is TRBJ2-7, the V gene TRBV14; TRBD1 aligns across 8 bases. The CDR3 totals 18 residues. Germline trimming cut 0 bases from V and 2 bases from J; bases unmatched to any gene: 12. Germline CDR1 and CDR2: SGHDN and FVKESK. The CDR3 is CASSQERIRAGGPYEQYF. CDR3 DNA: TGTGCCAGCAGCCAAGAACGAATAAGGGCAGGGGGCCCCTACGAGCAGTACTTC.

With regard to this clonotype: This may arise from a read error, as a much more abundant clone is one base away. V gene TRBV7-9 combines with J gene TRBJ2-7; D is undetermined. Germline CDR1 SEHNR, CDR2 FQNEAQ (reference sequence). This CDR3 region has 12 residues. Trimming stripped 8 bases from V and 2 bases from J, with 10 bases between. In DNA form, the CDR3 reads TGTGCCAGCGGCCGTGAAGCCTACGAGCAGTACTTC. Protein product: CASGREAYEQYF.

The chain links TRBV27 to TRBJ2-7; D is uncertain. The CDR3 contains 14 residues. Germline V lookup: CDR1 MNHEY, CDR2 SMNVEV (reference sequence). Trimming took 2 bases from V and 2 from J, leaving 10 bases between them. The CDR3: CASSLTVPTYEQYF. CDR3 bases: TGTGCCAGCAGTTTAACAGTACCTACCTACGAGCAGTACTTC.

The chain combines TRBV15 with TRBJ1-5; D perhaps matches TRBD1 (5 bases). The CDR3 runs to 16 residues. Trimming took 0 bases from V and 0 from J, leaving 9 bases between them. The germline V gene encodes CDR1 LNHNV and CDR2 YYDKDF (reference sequence). In DNA form, the CDR3 reads TGTGCCACCAGCAGAGAAGGACAATATAGCAATCAGCCCCAGCATTTT. This translates into CATSREGQYSNQPQHF.

J is TRBJ2-7 and V is TRBV6-5; D not resolved. This CDR3 comprises 13 residues. Trimming took 8 bases from V and 2 from J, leaving 13 bases between them. The germline CDR1 and CDR2 sequences are MNHEY and SVGAGI. The CDR3 reads CASGLGKTYEQYF. The CDR3, as DNA: TGTGCCAGCGGTCTAGGCAAGACCTACGAGCAGTACTTC.

This clonotype showed up just once. A much more abundant neighbour one base away suggests this may be a read error. For the CDR3, the DNA is TGCGCCAGCAGCCAAAACTCTTTCAGTACCAACACTGAAGCTTTCTTT. Its protein product is CASSQNSFSTNTEAFF. The rearrangement uses TRBV4-3 and TRBJ1-1; D uncertain. CDR1 is LGHNA and CDR2 is YSLEER in the germline V gene. The CDR3 runs 16 residues. Trimming removed 2 bases at V and 2 bases at J, with 15 bases between.